This entry features one TCR beta chain sequence. This record comes from a study of blood T cell repertoires in COVID-19. Overall study context: Recovered Cohort 3 donors showed two negative PCRs, clearance, or symptom resolution.

The ends were cut back, 2 bases at V and 5 bases at J, with 18 bases in the middle. Germline CDR1 reads KGHDR; CDR2 reads SFDVKD. The CDR3 is 17 amino acids. Profiled with immunoSEQ multiplex PCR; TCRdb holds only in-frame clones, not every one. The sample lists a few hundred thousand clones, 88% occurring once. Study members were between roughly 18 and 89 years old and lived in around 24 US regions. This TCR derives from a woman aged 60-75 years in a cohort exposed to, infected with or recovered from COVID-19 (not recorded which). The gene calls are TRBV24-1 and TRBJ2-1, with D maybe TRBD1 (5 bases). The sample comprised PBMCs or T cells enriched from blood (not recorded which). CDR3 in amino acids: CATSDSLTGSINNEQFF. For the CDR3, the DNA is TGTGCCACCAGTGATTCACTAACAGGCTCAATTAACAATGAGCAGTTCTTC.